Below are 21 T cell receptor beta chains sequenced from a single sample in a study of blood T cell repertoires in COVID-19. Some clones are missing from TCRdb's copy, which holds only in-frame ones; the method was immunoSEQ multiplex PCR. The sample lists 81,000 or so clones, around 92% occurring once. What was sequenced was peripheral blood. The receptors were gathered from a woman aged 60-75 years with active COVID-19.

The rearrangement uses TRBV10-3 and TRBJ2-7; TRBD2 aligns across 10 bases. The J segment lost 1 base and the V segment lost 6 bases, leaving 6 bases of the junction unmatched. Germline lookup yields CDR1 ENHRY and CDR2 SYGVKD. The CDR3 is 15 residues long. The CDR3 is CAISPTSGPSYEQYF. The CDR3 region has the DNA TGTGCCATCAGCCCGACTAGCGGGCCTTCCTACGAGCAGTACTTC.

The V call is TRBV9, the J call TRBJ1-1, with 9 bases lining up with TRBD1. The germline CDR1 and CDR2 sequences are SGDLS and YYNGEE. The CDR3 has 13 amino acids. The V and J ends lost 0 bases and 7 bases, in that order; junction bases with no gene match: 1. The chain's CDR3 is CASSVATGGEAFF. CDR3 sequence (DNA): TGTGCCAGCAGCGTAGCGACAGGGGGTGAAGCTTTCTTT. The full variable domain, with the rest looked up from reference TRBV9 and TRBJ1-1, is DSGVTQTPKHLITATGQRVTLRCSPRSGDLSVYWYQQSLDQGLQFLIQYYNGEERAKGNILERFSAQQFPDLHSELNLSSLELGDSALYFCASSVATGGEAFFGQGTRLTVV.

The chain couples TRBV28 to TRBJ2-5; 14 bases align to TRBD2. Germline trimming cut 3 bases from V and 5 bases from J; bases unmatched to any gene: 5. This CDR3 region has 16 residues. CDR1 and CDR2 (germline): MDHEN, SYDVKM. The CDR3 reads CASSFSTSGREETQYF. The CDR3 nucleotides read TGTGCCAGCAGTTTTTCGACTAGCGGGAGGGAGGAGACCCAGTACTTC.

The chain links TRBV28 to TRBJ2-5; 9 positions agree with TRBD2. The CDR3 contains 15 residues. The V gene's germline CDR1 is MDHEN and CDR2 SYDVKM. Unmatched junction bases numbered 8, after V lost 4 bases and J lost 5 bases. The CDR3 is CASSSGGGALETQYF. The CDR3 DNA sequence: TGTGCCAGCAGTTCCGGCGGGGGGGCATTGGAGACCCAGTACTTC. Drawing the rest from reference TRBV28 and TRBJ2-5, the complete variable domain is DVKVTQSSRYLVKRTGEKVFLECVQDMDHENMFWYRQDPGLGLRLIYFSYDVKMKEKGDIPEGYSVSREKKERFSLILESASTNQTSMYLCASSSGGGALETQYFGPGTRLLVL.

The chain joins TRBV7-9 to TRBJ1-1; 10 bases align to TRBD1. This CDR3 has 16 residues. Trimming at V came to 2 bases and at J to 2 bases, leaving 5 bases not matched to a gene. Looked up from germline, CDR1 is SEHNR and CDR2 is FQNEAQ (reference sequence). CDR3 in amino acids: CASSLRQGAPNTEAFF. The CDR3 region has the DNA TGTGCCAGCAGCTTAAGACAGGGGGCCCCAAACACTGAAGCTTTCTTT.

The V and J genes are TRBV10-1 and TRBJ1-4; D uncertain. The V gene lost 3 bases and the J gene lost 5 bases, with 4 bases spanning the gap. The CDR3 covers 12 residues. CDR1 and CDR2 from the germline V gene are WNHNN and SYGVQD (reference sequence). CDR3 sequence reads: CASSDPNEKLFF. The CDR3 bases are TGCGCCAGCAGTGATCCGAATGAAAAACTGTTTTTT.

The J gene is TRBJ1-5, the V gene TRBV30, with TRBD1 as a possible D gene (6 bases). The CDR3 is 13 amino acids. V dropped 5 bases and J dropped 5 bases, with 13 bases sitting between them. Germline values: CDR1 GTSNPN, CDR2 SVGIG (reference sequence). For the CDR3, the DNA is TGTGCCTGGGGGGGGGCACACGATCAGCCCCAGCATTTT. It codes for CAWGGAHDQPQHF.

The rearrangement uses TRBV19 and TRBJ1-2, with a possible D match to TRBD1 (6 bases). V lost 4 bases, J lost 2 bases, and 14 bases lay in between. The CDR3 spans 15 residues. Germline V gives CDR1 LNHDA, CDR2 SQIVND (reference sequence). Written as DNA, the CDR3 is TGTGCCAGTAGTACAACAGGGATTACGAACTATGGCTACACCTTC. Residues: CASSTTGITNYGYTF.

V and J are TRBV9 and TRBJ2-7, with D perhaps matching TRBD2 (5 bases). The CDR3 has 15 amino acids. V was trimmed by 0 bases and J by 1 base, leaving 11 bases between them. The germline CDR1 and CDR2 sequences are SGDLS and YYNGEE. This chain's CDR3 is CASSVGRESSYEQYF. Here the CDR3 DNA reads TGTGCCAGCAGCGTAGGTCGGGAATCATCCTACGAGCAGTACTTC.

This chain connects TRBV28 to TRBJ1-2; the D gene is possibly TRBD1 (5 bases). V was trimmed by 5 bases and J by 2 bases, leaving 15 bases between them. The CDR3 length is 15 residues. Per the germline V gene, CDR1 is MDHEN and CDR2 is SYDVKM. CDR3 coding DNA: TGTGCCAGCAGTCCCGGCGGGGCGACGAACTATGGCTACACCTTC. This gives the protein CASSPGGATNYGYTF.

In regard to this clone: Within the sample, other DNA sequences also encode this same CDR3. This chain connects TRBV19 to TRBJ1-2, with 7 bases matching TRBD1. Germline-derived CDR1 and CDR2 are LNHDA and SQIVND (reference sequence). The CDR3 is 14 residues long. V was clipped by 6 bases and J by 3 bases; unmatched bases: 7. The CDR3 sequence is CASSPDRVDYGYTF. In DNA, the CDR3 is TGTGCCAGTAGCCCCGACAGGGTAGACTATGGCTACACCTTC.

The chain joins TRBV5-1 to TRBJ2-1, with 11 bases identical to TRBD2. After removal of 3 bases from V and 4 bases from J, the junction contained 6 bases not matched to a gene. In germline, CDR1 is SGHRS, CDR2 YFSETQ. The CDR3 sequence is 16 residues long. The DNA for the CDR3 is TGCGCCAGCAGCTGGACACTAGCGGGGGTTTACAATGAGCAGTTCTTC. Protein sequence: CASSWTLAGVYNEQFF.

This clone was found a few times. The chain carries TRBV19 and TRBJ1-3; 9 bases agree with TRBD1. The CDR3 is 18 amino acids. The germline V gene encodes CDR1 LNHDA and CDR2 SQIVND (reference sequence). V shed 2 bases, J shed 4 bases, and the junction held 12 bases outside the gene matches. The CDR3 nucleotides are TGTGCCAGTAGTATATTGGACAGGGGCGGTGTCGCGGGAAACACCATATATTTT. This translates into CASSILDRGGVAGNTIYF.

The genes are TRBV28 and TRBJ2-7; the D gene is possibly TRBD1 (5 bases). CDR3 length equals 13 residues. The V and J ends lost 2 bases and 3 bases respectively, with 8 bases between them. Per the germline V gene, CDR1 is MDHEN and CDR2 is SYDVKM. The CDR3 reads CASSLDSGYEQYF. CDR3 in DNA: TGTGCCAGCAGTTTAGACAGTGGCTACGAGCAGTACTTC. The full variable domain, in which reference TRBV28 and TRBJ2-7 provide the parts outside the CDR3, is DVKVTQSSRYLVKRTGEKVFLECVQDMDHENMFWYRQDPGLGLRLIYFSYDVKMKEKGDIPEGYSVSREKKERFSLILESASTNQTSMYLCASSLDSGYEQYFGPGTRLTVT.

Of note for this clone: Other DNA sequences in the same sample also yield this CDR3. V and J are TRBV9 and TRBJ2-3, with 10 bases that match TRBD2. V gave up 1 base and J gave up 1 base; unmatched junction bases: 0. This CDR3 is built from 15 residues. In germline, CDR1 is SGDLS, CDR2 YYNGEE. The DNA of the CDR3 is TGTGCCAGCAGCGTAAGCGGGGGGGGCACAGATACGCAGTATTTT. Translation: CASSVSGGGTDTQYF.

The chain combines TRBV4-1 with TRBJ2-1; TRBD2 matches 8 bases. CDR1 and CDR2 from the germline V gene are MGHRA and YSYEKL. CDR3 length: 15 residues. After removal of 2 bases from V and 8 bases from J, the junction contained 8 bases not matched to a gene. DNA for the CDR3: TGCGCCAGCAGCCAATCAAGCGGGAGTATCGATGAGCAGTTCTTC. Encoded protein: CASSQSSGSIDEQFF.

This chain connects TRBV25-1 to TRBJ1-1; D is unresolved. The CDR3 is made up of 16 amino acids. Trimming removed 4 bases from V and 0 bases from J, with 15 bases in between. CDR1 MGHDK and CDR2 SYGVNS come from the germline V gene. DNA of the CDR3: TGTGCCAGCAGTGGACATCTAACTCCTTTGAACACTGAAGCTTTCTTT. It specifies CASSGHLTPLNTEAFF.

The chain uses TRBV19 and TRBJ2-3; the D is unclear. Germline CDR1 LNHDA, CDR2 SQIVND (reference sequence). This CDR3 comprises 14 residues. Trimming removed 2 bases at V and 2 bases at J, with 8 bases between. The CDR3 loop is CASSIHQATDTQYF. CDR3 in DNA: TGTGCCAGTAGTATACATCAAGCCACAGATACGCAGTATTTT. Drawing the rest from reference TRBV19 and TRBJ2-3, the complete variable domain is DGGITQSPKYLFRKEGQNVTLSCEQNLNHDAMYWYRQDPGQGLRLIYYSQIVNDFQKGDIAEGYSVSREKKESFPLTVTSAQKNPTAFYLCASSIHQATDTQYFGPGTRLTVL.

This rearrangement joins TRBV5-4 to TRBJ2-1; D is possibly TRBD1 (5 bases). CDR1 is SGHNT, CDR2 YYREEE, per germline (reference sequence). The germline V and J ends were trimmed by 2 bases and 0 bases, with 9 bases remaining between them. The CDR3 has 15 amino acids. The CDR3 sequence is CASSFDRGSYNEQFF. DNA for the CDR3: TGTGCCAGCAGCTTCGACAGAGGCTCCTACAATGAGCAGTTCTTC.

The V call is TRBV6-2 or TRBV6-3, the J call TRBJ1-4; perhaps TRBD1 as D (5 bases). The CDR3 contains 15 residues. Trimming cost V 0 bases and J 7 bases, with 12 bases left between them. Germline V gene lookup returns CDR1 MNHEY and CDR2 SVGEGT. The CDR3 loop reads CASSYSPGFGEKLFF. For the CDR3, the DNA is TGTGCCAGCAGTTACTCGCCAGGGTTCGGTGAAAAACTGTTTTTT.

V and J are TRBV30 and TRBJ1-4; unclear D gene. CDR1 and CDR2 (germline): GTSNPN, SVGIG (reference sequence). The ends were cut back, 1 base at V and 16 bases at J, with 13 bases in the middle. CDR3 length: 11 residues. CDR3 in amino acids: CAWSAGEGRFF. CDR3 DNA: TGTGCCTGGAGTGCAGGAGAGGGCCGGTTTTTT.